These T cell receptor beta chains were read from a single sample in a study of cytomegalovirus exposure and HLA in healthy donors. Sequencing used immunoSEQ multiplex PCR; TCRdb keeps in-frame clones, though not all of them. Of around 150,000 clones in the sample, 80% are singletons; the top ten hold 2% to 2.5%. Sequencing was carried out using PBMCs. These receptors came from a man aged 30 to 39 in good health and CMV-seronegative. Each CDR3 is given with its conserved first and last residue. D genes are given only for firm matches. Clone size is shown for a subset of rows, as once, few, many or a class of expanded clone.

d_call	j_call	v_call	clone_size	cdr3_nt	cdr3_aa
NA	TRBJ2-7	TRBV5-1	NA	TGCGCCAGCAGCTTGGATGGCCAGAACCCCTACGAGCAGTACTTC	CASSLDGQNPYEQYF
NA	TRBJ2-1	TRBV7-9	NA	TGTGCCAGCAGCCCTCTTTCCTTGACAAACATAGTCTCCTACAATGAGCAGTTCTTC	CASSPLSLTNIVSYNEQFF
TRBD1	TRBJ1-2	TRBV7-9	few	TGTGCCAGCAGCCCGGGACAGGGCCCCATCTATGGCTACACCTTC	CASSPGQGPIYGYTF
NA	TRBJ1-5	TRBV28	many	TGTGCCAGCGGACCTGGGGAGGGCCGACAGCCCCAGCATTTT	CASGPGEGRQPQHF
TRBD1	TRBJ1-2	TRBV28	NA	TGTGCCAGCAGCAGGGGACAGGGGGCTTGGTGGTACTATGGCTACACCTTC	CASSRGQGAWWYYGYTF
NA	TRBJ2-5	TRBV6-1	NA	TGTGCCAGCAGTCCCAGGGCCGGGGGAGAGACCCAGTACTTC	CASSPRAGGETQYF
TRBD2	TRBJ2-5	TRBV5-1	NA	TGCGCCAGCAGCTTGGGGACTAGGGTGGAAGAGACCCAGTACTTC	CASSLGTRVEETQYF
NA	TRBJ1-2	TRBV19	once	TGTGCCAGTAGTACGTACGGGTTCCAGTACTATGGCTACACCTTC	CASSTYGFQYYGYTF
NA	TRBJ1-5	TRBV30	NA	TGTGCCTGGAGTGCCGGGACATCGTGGCAGCCCCAGAATTTT	CAWSAGTSWQPQNF
TRBD1	TRBJ2-1	TRBV5-6	few	TGTGCCAGCAGGTTGAGGGCCGGGACAGGGGTTCGCAATGAGCAGTTCTTC	CASRLRAGTGVRNEQFF
NA	TRBJ1-1	TRBV5-8	many	TGTGCCAGCAGTCGAGTAGGGGGAGCTTTCTTT	CASSRVGGAFF
TRBD1	TRBJ1-1	TRBV2	few	TGTGCCAGCAGTGCTGACAGGGGTCGGACTGAAGCTTTCTTT	CASSADRGRTEAFF
TRBD2	TRBJ2-5	TRBV7-6	NA	TGTGCCAGCAGCTTAAGCGGGGCGGACGTGGAGACCCAGTACTTC	CASSLSGADVETQYF
TRBD2	TRBJ2-7	TRBV10-3	NA	TGTGCCATCAGTTCACCTTTACTAGCGGGGGGATCCCATCTCCCCTACGAGCAGTACTTC	CAISSPLLAGGSHLPYEQYF
TRBD1	TRBJ1-5	TRBV7-9	once	TGTGCCAGCAGCCCGCAGACAGGGGTCCTTCAGCCCCAGCATTTT	CASSPQTGVLQPQHF
TRBD1	TRBJ1-2	TRBV2	few	TGTGCCAGCCAGGACAGGGGGCATATGGGTGATGGCTACACCTTC	CASQDRGHMGDGYTF
TRBD2	TRBJ2-1	TRBV28	NA	TGTGCCAGCAGTTTAATAGCGGGAGGGCCCTACAATGAGCAGTTCTTC	CASSLIAGGPYNEQFF
NA	TRBJ1-2	TRBV2	NA	TGTGCCCGCGACAGCTATTATGGCTACACCTTC	CARDSYYGYTF
NA	TRBJ2-5	TRBV2	NA	TGTGCCAGCACTCGAGGCAGGGGCGAAGAGACCCAGTACTTC	CASTRGRGEETQYF
TRBD2	TRBJ2-1	TRBV4-2	NA	TGTGCCAGCAGCCAAGGGAGCGGGGGGGGCTCCTACAATGAGCAGTTCTTC	CASSQGSGGGSYNEQFF
TRBD1	TRBJ1-1	TRBV27	NA	TGTGCCAGCAGTCCCGACAGGGGGCGGGTAGGCACTGAAGCTTTCTTT	CASSPDRGRVGTEAFF
TRBD1	TRBJ1-1	TRBV7-8	NA	TGTGCCAGCAGCTTGGGAGACAGGGGGGGTGAAGCTTTCTTT	CASSLGDRGGEAFF
NA	TRBJ1-1	TRBV5-1	NA	TGCGCCAGCAGCTTGGGGCAGTTCATGAACACTGAAGCTTTCTTT	CASSLGQFMNTEAFF
NA	TRBJ2-7	TRBV21-1	NA	TGTGCCAGCAGCAAACAATCTAGGGACAGGTTCTACGAGCAGTACTTC	CASSKQSRDRFYEQYF
TRBD1	TRBJ1-1	TRBV6-4	NA	TGTGCCAGCAGTGAGTCGGGACAGGCTGAAGCTTTCTTT	CASSESGQAEAFF
TRBD1	TRBJ1-2	TRBV6-5	NA	TGTGCCAGCAGTTCACAGGGGGCGGATGGCTACCCCTTC	CASSSQGADGYPF
NA	TRBJ2-7	TRBV5-1	NA	TGCGCCAGCACCTTGATACAGGGGGGGACGGACGAGCAGTACTTC	CASTLIQGGTDEQYF
TRBD1	TRBJ2-2	TRBV19	NA	TGTGCCAGTAGTATACGGGACAGAGCGAACACCGGGGAGCTGTTTTTT	CASSIRDRANTGELFF
NA	TRBJ2-6	TRBV18	NA	TGTGCCAGCTCACCCGCGGGTCCTCTCGGGGCCAACGTCCTGACTTTC	CASSPAGPLGANVLTF
TRBD2	TRBJ2-5	TRBV4-1	NA	TGCGCCAGCAGCCAAGTGGCTGGGGGACTAGCGGTGGGAGAGACCCAGTACTTC	CASSQVAGGLAVGETQYF
TRBD2	TRBJ2-1	TRBV4-1	NA	TGCGCCAGCAGCCAACCAGCGGGAGCTTACAATGAGCAGTTCTTC	CASSQPAGAYNEQFF
NA	TRBJ1-2	TRBV6-1	once	TGTGCCAGCAGTGAAGGGTCGGGGAACAGAAAATACAGCTATGGCTACACCTTC	CASSEGSGNRKYSYGYTF
NA	TRBJ2-5	TRBV21-1	NA	TGTGCCAGCAGCCCCCCGGGACTAGCGGGGGCTGGGACCCAGTACTTC	CASSPPGLAGAGTQYF
NA	TRBJ1-1	TRBV14	once	TGTGCCAGCAGCCCCCTATTGGACACTGAAGCTTTCTTT	CASSPLLDTEAFF
TRBD1	TRBJ2-7	TRBV11-2	NA	TGTGCCAGCAGCCAGGACAGGGGAGGTTACGAGCAGTACTTC	CASSQDRGGYEQYF
NA	TRBJ1-4	TRBV2	NA	TGTGCCAGCAGTGTTGAACGGGGATCTAATGAAAAACTGTTTTTT	CASSVERGSNEKLFF
TRBD1	TRBJ2-7	TRBV28	NA	TGTGCCAGCCGGGACAGGGGCTACGAGCAGTACTTC	CASRDRGYEQYF
TRBD2	TRBJ2-7	TRBV28	NA	TGTGCCAGCAGTTTATGGGCTAGCGGGAGCAACGAGCAGTACTTC	CASSLWASGSNEQYF